This is a list of T cell receptor beta chains from one sample in a study of blood T cell repertoires in COVID-19. Produced via immunoSEQ multiplex PCR; TCRdb's table is partial and in-frame only. The sample lists under 350,000 clones, approximately 90% occurring once. Input material: peripheral blood. The source of these receptors is a man aged 40-50 years with acute or convalescent COVID-19. Each CDR3 is given with its conserved first and last residue. Fields, in order: D gene, V gene, J gene, clone size, CDR3 DNA, CDR3 protein. A D gene is named only where the DNA matches it firmly. Expanded clones are given a class, and other clones once, few, many or no size at all.

>TRBD1|TRBV19|TRBJ1-5|.
TGTGCCAGTAAAGGACAGGGGAGCGCGCCCCAGCATTTT
CASKGQGSAPQHF
>.|TRBV2|TRBJ1-2|.
TGTGCCAGCAGCGGACAGACGTCAGGGGGCTACACCTTC
CASSGQTSGGYTF
>TRBD1|TRBV12-3/TRBV12-4|TRBJ1-2|.
TGTGCCAGCAGAGGACAGGGGGATGTAGGCTACACCTTC
CASRGQGDVGYTF
>.|TRBV6-1|TRBJ1-2|.
TGTGCCAGCAGTGAAGCGCCACAGAGTGCTCCAAATGGCTACACCTTC
CASSEAPQSAPNGYTF
>TRBD1|TRBV6-5|TRBJ2-3|.
TGTGCCTGTAGGGGGCCGGGCACAGATACGCAGTATTTT
CACRGPGTDTQYF
>.|TRBV5-1|TRBJ1-2|.
TGCGCCAGCAGCTTGGGAGGGGAGGATGGCTACACCTTC
CASSLGGEDGYTF
>TRBD1|TRBV6-4|TRBJ1-6|few
TGTGGTACCCGGGACAGGGTTGATTCACCCCTCCACTTT
CGTRDRVDSPLHF
>TRBD1|TRBV10-2|TRBJ1-2|.
TGCGCCAGCAGTGAAGGGCAGGGGGCTGTTTCCGGCTACACCTTC
CASSEGQGAVSGYTF
>.|TRBV12-3/TRBV12-4|TRBJ1-5|.
TGTGCCAGCAGTTTAGAGGACTGGCCCCAGCATTTT
CASSLEDWPQHF
>.|TRBV7-2|TRBJ2-3|.
TGTGCCAGCAGCTTAGCGTTTAGCTTCTCTAGCACAGATACGCAGTATTTT
CASSLAFSFSSTDTQYF
>.|TRBV7-9|TRBJ1-1|.
TGTGCCAGCAGCTCTAGGGGCACTGAAGCTTTCTTT
CASSSRGTEAFF
>.|TRBV5-1|TRBJ1-2|once
TGCGCCAGCAGCTTGGGCAGGGGAAACTATGGCTACACCTTC
CASSLGRGNYGYTF
>TRBD1|TRBV4-2|TRBJ1-1|.
TGTGCCAGCAGCCTCGGACAGGTCATGAACACTGAAGCTTTCTTT
CASSLGQVMNTEAFF
>.|TRBV12-3/TRBV12-4|TRBJ2-2|.
TGTGCTGACAGGGAGGCGAACACCGGGGAGCTGTTTTTT
CADREANTGELFF
>.|TRBV5-1|TRBJ1-3|.
TGCGCCAGCAGCCCCGGGGGGGCCTCCTCTGGAAACACCATATATTTT
CASSPGGASSGNTIYF
>TRBD1|TRBV28|TRBJ1-2|.
TGTGCCAGCAGTTCTATTACAGGGGAGAATGGCTACACCTTC
CASSSITGENGYTF
>.|TRBV2|TRBJ1-1|.
TGTGCCAGCAGGAAATCCTCGGGGGAGAACACTGAAGCTTTCTTT
CASRKSSGENTEAFF
>TRBD1|TRBV5-6|TRBJ1-2|.
TGTGCCAGCAGCTCAATTAAACAGGGGACCTATGGCTACACCTTC
CASSSIKQGTYGYTF
>TRBD2|TRBV2|TRBJ2-1|.
TGTGCCAGCACCGACCCCTTCCGGACTAGCGGGCCCTACAATGAGCAGTTCTTC
CASTDPFRTSGPYNEQFF
>TRBD1|TRBV9|TRBJ1-1|.
TGTGCCAGCAGCCTAAGTGGACAGGGGTGGGTTGAAGCTTTCTTT
CASSLSGQGWVEAFF